This TCR beta chain originates from a study of CD8+ T cells in alopecia areata. The overall study: It was oral tofacitinib, at 5 to 10 mg twice daily, that treated patients received.

In each case, RNA was isolated and then reverse transcribed into cDNA as the sequencing template. The protocol was immunoSEQ multiplex PCR, while the TCRdb copy is restricted to in-frame clones and leaves out a portion. Altogether some 180,000 clones are present, roughly half being singletons, with the ten largest covering around 10%. Germline V CDR1 and CDR2: GTSNPN, SVGIG (reference sequence). CDR3 length: 10 residues. V was clipped by 5 bases and J by 5 bases, with 3 bases between them. The treatment here: oral pan-JAK inhibitor, 5-10 mg twice daily. In alopecia areata patients, both lesional scalp punch biopsies and peripheral blood were collected. Sorting separated CD4+ and CD8+ T cells out of PBMCs.

Specimen: CD8+ T cells sorted from blood, collected at approximately week 51, from a patient treated with tofacitinib. The TCR comes from a human donor with alopecia areata. The genes are TRBV30 and TRBJ2-2, with D hard to call. CDR3 DNA: TGTGCCTGGGAGACCGGGGAGCTGTTTTTT. Its protein is CAWETGELFF.